Listed below are T cell receptor beta chains from one sample, sequenced in a study of T cell responses to AZD1222 COVID-19 vaccine. The data were produced by immunoSEQ multiplex PCR, yet TCRdb's version contains in-frame clones alone and is incomplete. The sample contains 95,000 to 150,000 clones, around 90% of which appear only once. This specimen was peripheral blood, taken on day 0 of MenACWY control vaccination. These receptors were taken from an adult in good health. Each CDR3 is given with its conserved first and last residue. The order of the fields is D gene, V gene, J gene, clone size, CDR3 DNA, CDR3 protein. D genes are given only for firm matches. Clone size is stated in some rows and not others, as once, few, many or a class when expanded.

D: NA; V: TRBV3-1/TRBV3-2; J: TRBJ2-3; size: NA; DNA: TGTGCCAGCAGCCCACAACGGGGCACAGATACGCAGTATTTT; CDR3: CASSPQRGTDTQYF
D: TRBD1; V: TRBV6-5; J: TRBJ1-6; size: NA; DNA: TGTGCCGCGTCATTACAGGGGGTAGACAATTCACCCCTCCACTTT; CDR3: CAASLQGVDNSPLHF
D: TRBD1; V: TRBV19; J: TRBJ2-1; size: NA; DNA: TGTGCCACCCTTGTTGGGGGACAGGGCTACAATGAGCAGTTCTTC; CDR3: CATLVGGQGYNEQFF
D: TRBD1; V: TRBV18; J: TRBJ1-6; size: NA; DNA: TGTGCCAGCTCACAGGGACAGGCTAATTCACCCCTCCACTTT; CDR3: CASSQGQANSPLHF
D: NA; V: TRBV7-9; J: TRBJ2-7; size: NA; DNA: TGTGCCAGCAGCCCCCTTGTTGGCGCTTCCTACGAGCAGTACTTC; CDR3: CASSPLVGASYEQYF
D: TRBD1; V: TRBV5-5; J: TRBJ1-1; size: NA; DNA: TGTGCCAGCAGCTTCGGACAGGGGGCTGGTATGAACACTGAAGCTTTCTTT; CDR3: CASSFGQGAGMNTEAFF
D: TRBD2; V: TRBV28; J: TRBJ2-2; size: NA; DNA: TGTGCCAGCAGCCGATCAGGGACTAGCAGTTACACCGGGGAGCTGTTTTTT; CDR3: CASSRSGTSSYTGELFF
D: NA; V: TRBV7-2; J: TRBJ2-3; size: NA; DNA: TGTGCCAGCAGCTTAGAAGGGGCCAATACGCAGTATTTT; CDR3: CASSLEGANTQYF
D: NA; V: TRBV10-3; J: TRBJ1-2; size: once; DNA: TGTGCCATCAGTGTGGGGGCGGAGGGCTACACCTTC; CDR3: CAISVGAEGYTF
D: TRBD2; V: TRBV7-9; J: TRBJ2-5; size: NA; DNA: TGTGCCAGCAGCTTAGGAGGATCTAGCGGCACGAAGACCCAGTACTTC; CDR3: CASSLGGSSGTKTQYF
D: TRBD1; V: TRBV3-1/TRBV3-2; J: TRBJ1-6; size: few; DNA: TGTGCCAGCAGCGCACAGGGGCCTAATTCACCCCTCCACTTT; CDR3: CASSAQGPNSPLHF
D: TRBD1; V: TRBV7-6; J: TRBJ1-2; size: NA; DNA: TGTGCCAGCAGCAGGGGGCCTAACTATGGCTACACCTTC; CDR3: CASSRGPNYGYTF
D: NA; V: TRBV19; J: TRBJ2-4; size: few; DNA: TGTGCCAGTGGCCGTCAGGGAGGCAACATTCAGTACTTC; CDR3: CASGRQGGNIQYF
D: NA; V: TRBV5-1; J: TRBJ2-1; size: few; DNA: TGCGCCAGCAGCTTGGTGGGGGATGAGCAGTTCTTC; CDR3: CASSLVGDEQFF
D: NA; V: TRBV6-2/TRBV6-3; J: TRBJ2-5; size: NA; DNA: TGTGCCAGCAGTTACGTTGGGGCAGTCCAAGAGACCCAGTACTTC; CDR3: CASSYVGAVQETQYF
D: NA; V: TRBV10-1; J: TRBJ1-1; size: NA; DNA: TGCGCCAGCAATGGAGGGACGGGGGGCACTGAAGCTTTCTTT; CDR3: CASNGGTGGTEAFF
D: NA; V: TRBV27; J: TRBJ2-6; size: NA; DNA: TGTGCCAGCAGTTTAGGGGGAGGGGCCAACGTCCTGACTTTC; CDR3: CASSLGGGANVLTF
D: TRBD1; V: TRBV2; J: TRBJ1-3; size: NA; DNA: TGTGCCAGCAGAACCTTACAGGGGTCTGGAAACACCATATATTTT; CDR3: CASRTLQGSGNTIYF
D: NA; V: TRBV24-1; J: TRBJ2-3; size: NA; DNA: TGTGCCACCAGTGATTTTGAGGGGACCACCACAGATACGCAGTATTTT; CDR3: CATSDFEGTTTDTQYF
D: NA; V: TRBV19; J: TRBJ1-2; size: few; DNA: TGTGCCAGTAGTATAACCCTCGGACAGATCCGCTATGGCTACACCTTC; CDR3: CASSITLGQIRYGYTF
D: NA; V: TRBV28; J: TRBJ2-7; size: NA; DNA: TGTGCCAGCAGTTCCCCCCGGGAGCTCGAGCAGTACTTC; CDR3: CASSSPRELEQYF
D: NA; V: TRBV6-5; J: TRBJ1-3; size: NA; DNA: TGTGCCAGCAGTTACTCTGCTTTTGGAAACACCATATATTTT; CDR3: CASSYSAFGNTIYF
D: NA; V: TRBV18; J: TRBJ2-1; size: NA; DNA: TGTGCCAGCTCACCACCTTTAAGGGATGAGCAGTTCTTC; CDR3: CASSPPLRDEQFF
D: NA; V: TRBV5-1; J: TRBJ2-7; size: NA; DNA: TGCGCCAGCAGCTTCCGGGAGAGATACGAGCAGTACTTC; CDR3: CASSFRERYEQYF
D: TRBD2; V: TRBV7-6; J: TRBJ2-2; size: NA; DNA: TGTGCCAGCAGCTTGGAGCGGGGGGCCGCCGGGGAGCTGTTTTTT; CDR3: CASSLERGAAGELFF
D: NA; V: TRBV30; J: TRBJ1-3; size: NA; DNA: TGTGCCTGGAGTGTAGGTGGGGGCGACTCTGGAAACACCATATATTTT; CDR3: CAWSVGGGDSGNTIYF
D: NA; V: TRBV6-5; J: TRBJ1-1; size: NA; DNA: TGTGCCAGCCTCGGGTACACTGAAGCTTTCTTT; CDR3: CASLGYTEAFF
D: NA; V: TRBV28; J: TRBJ1-5; size: NA; DNA: TGTGCCACCAGGACTGTTAGCAATCAGCCCCAGCATTTT; CDR3: CATRTVSNQPQHF
D: NA; V: TRBV7-9; J: TRBJ1-4; size: NA; DNA: TGTGCCAGCAGCTTAGCGGGCCAAACTAATGAAAAACTGTTTTTT; CDR3: CASSLAGQTNEKLFF
D: NA; V: TRBV2; J: TRBJ1-3; size: NA; DNA: TGTGCCAGCAGCGCGACAGGTCTGCTCTCTGGAAACACCATATATTTT; CDR3: CASSATGLLSGNTIYF
D: NA; V: TRBV18; J: TRBJ1-5; size: NA; DNA: TGTGCCAGCTCACCAGGGCAGGGGAGGTCTCAGCCCCAGCATTTT; CDR3: CASSPGQGRSQPQHF
D: NA; V: TRBV7-9; J: TRBJ2-7; size: few; DNA: TGTGCCAGCAGCCCTCGGCTTGGGTGGGAGGTGGAGCAGTACTTC; CDR3: CASSPRLGWEVEQYF
D: NA; V: TRBV28; J: TRBJ1-4; size: NA; DNA: TGTGCCAGCAGTCTAAGATCCGGAGGAGGCGAAAAACTGTTTTTT; CDR3: CASSLRSGGGEKLFF
D: NA; V: TRBV2; J: TRBJ1-3; size: NA; DNA: TGTGCCAGCACCCCTAGGGGCTCTGGAAACACCATATATTTT; CDR3: CASTPRGSGNTIYF
D: NA; V: TRBV12-3/TRBV12-4; J: TRBJ1-2; size: NA; DNA: TGTGCCAGCAGTGCCGACAGATCGTCTGGCTACACCTTC; CDR3: CASSADRSSGYTF
D: NA; V: TRBV4-1; J: TRBJ1-5; size: NA; DNA: TGCGCCAGCAGCCAAGACGGGACCCAGGGTAATCAGCCCCAGCATTTT; CDR3: CASSQDGTQGNQPQHF
D: TRBD1; V: TRBV9; J: TRBJ1-1; size: NA; DNA: TGTGCCAGCAGCGTAGTGACAGGGACCGAAGCTTTCTTT; CDR3: CASSVVTGTEAFF
D: NA; V: TRBV30; J: TRBJ1-6; size: NA; DNA: TGTGCCTGGAGTCCAGGCGATAATTCACCCCTCCACTTT; CDR3: CAWSPGDNSPLHF
D: TRBD2; V: TRBV6-1; J: TRBJ2-5; size: NA; DNA: TGTGCCAGCAGTGATTACAAGGCTAGCGGGCCCAGTAGAGAGACCCAGTACTTC; CDR3: CASSDYKASGPSRETQYF
D: NA; V: TRBV11-3; J: TRBJ2-3; size: NA; DNA: TGTGCCAGCAGCAACCGGCAGGGGAGCACAGATACGCAGTATTTT; CDR3: CASSNRQGSTDTQYF
D: TRBD1; V: TRBV7-2; J: TRBJ1-1; size: NA; DNA: TGTGCCAGCAGCTTAGCGACAGGGAATACTGAAGCTTTCTTT; CDR3: CASSLATGNTEAFF
D: TRBD1; V: TRBV7-2; J: TRBJ2-7; size: NA; DNA: TGTGCCAGCAGCTTACGCTGGGGACAGGGTTCATCCGAGCAGTACTTC; CDR3: CASSLRWGQGSSEQYF
D: TRBD1; V: TRBV5-4; J: TRBJ1-1; size: once; DNA: TGTGCCAGCAGCTTCAGGGCGGACAGGGAAGCTTTCTTT; CDR3: CASSFRADREAFF
D: NA; V: TRBV6-4; J: TRBJ1-6; size: NA; DNA: TGTGCCAGCAGCGCCTCGCGGGCGGCGAGTTCACCCCTCCACTTT; CDR3: CASSASRAASSPLHF
D: NA; V: TRBV7-8; J: TRBJ2-7; size: NA; DNA: TGTGCCAGCAGCTTACGGGCGATAAGATACGAGCAGTACTTC; CDR3: CASSLRAIRYEQYF
D: NA; V: TRBV6-2/TRBV6-3; J: TRBJ2-5; size: once; DNA: TGTGCCAGCAGTTACGCAGGCTTAAGGGGAAAAGAGACCCAGTACTTC; CDR3: CASSYAGLRGKETQYF
D: NA; V: TRBV7-3; J: TRBJ2-6; size: NA; DNA: TGTGCCAGCAGCGCCGCCCTGGGGGCTGGGGCCAACGTCCTGACTTTC; CDR3: CASSAALGAGANVLTF
D: NA; V: TRBV27; J: TRBJ1-1; size: NA; DNA: TGTGCCAGCAGCCGACAGAAGAACACTGAAGCTTTCTTT; CDR3: CASSRQKNTEAFF
D: TRBD2; V: TRBV28; J: TRBJ2-1; size: NA; DNA: TGTGCCAGCAGTACCGTTACTAGCGGGAAACGTCTAGGTATAGGCAATGAGCAGTTCTTC; CDR3: CASSTVTSGKRLGIGNEQFF
D: NA; V: TRBV5-4; J: TRBJ1-2; size: NA; DNA: TGTGCCAGCAGCTCGGGGGGGGCCCGGGATTTCTATGGCTACACCTTC; CDR3: CASSSGGARDFYGYTF
D: NA; V: TRBV7-9; J: TRBJ2-2; size: NA; DNA: TGTGCCAGCAGCTTAGGTGCTGGTGACACCGGGGAGCTGTTTTTT; CDR3: CASSLGAGDTGELFF
D: NA; V: TRBV6-5; J: TRBJ2-3; size: NA; DNA: TGTGCCAGCAGTTACCGGACACCCAGCACAGATACGCAGTATTTT; CDR3: CASSYRTPSTDTQYF
D: NA; V: TRBV21-1; J: TRBJ2-6; size: NA; DNA: TGTGCCAGCAGCAAACGTCCAAATCCGCCGCCCTCTGGGGCCAACGTCCTGACTTTC; CDR3: CASSKRPNPPPSGANVLTF
D: NA; V: TRBV27; J: TRBJ2-2; size: NA; DNA: TGTGCCAGCAATCGTGGCGCCGGGGTCGGGGAGCTGTTTTTT; CDR3: CASNRGAGVGELFF
D: NA; V: TRBV5-6; J: TRBJ1-1; size: NA; DNA: TGTGCCAGCAGCTTAGGTGGGAACACTGAAGCTTTCTTT; CDR3: CASSLGGNTEAFF